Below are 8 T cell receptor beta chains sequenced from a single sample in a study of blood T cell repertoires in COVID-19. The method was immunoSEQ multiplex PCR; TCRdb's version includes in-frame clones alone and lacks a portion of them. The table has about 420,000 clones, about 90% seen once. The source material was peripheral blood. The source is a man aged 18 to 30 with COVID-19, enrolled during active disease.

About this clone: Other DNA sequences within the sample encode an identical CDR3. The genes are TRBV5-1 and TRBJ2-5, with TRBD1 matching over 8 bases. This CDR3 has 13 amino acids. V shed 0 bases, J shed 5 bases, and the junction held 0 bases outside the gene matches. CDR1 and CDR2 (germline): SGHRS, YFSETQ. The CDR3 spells CASSLGQGETQYF. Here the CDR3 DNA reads TGCGCCAGCAGCTTGGGACAGGGGGAGACCCAGTACTTC.

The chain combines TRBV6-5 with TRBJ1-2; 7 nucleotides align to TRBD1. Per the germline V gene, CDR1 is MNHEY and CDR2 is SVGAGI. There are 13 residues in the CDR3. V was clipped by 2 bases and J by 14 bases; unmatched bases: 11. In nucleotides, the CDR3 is TGTGCCAGCAGTTACCCGACAGGGCGCCTCCTGACCTTC. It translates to CASSYPTGRLLTF.

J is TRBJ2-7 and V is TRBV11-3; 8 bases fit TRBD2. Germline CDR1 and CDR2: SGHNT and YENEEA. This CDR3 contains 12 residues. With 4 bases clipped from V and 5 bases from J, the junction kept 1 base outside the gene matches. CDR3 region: CASSWTSHEQYF. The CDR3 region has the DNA TGTGCCAGCAGCTGGACTAGCCACGAGCAGTACTTC.

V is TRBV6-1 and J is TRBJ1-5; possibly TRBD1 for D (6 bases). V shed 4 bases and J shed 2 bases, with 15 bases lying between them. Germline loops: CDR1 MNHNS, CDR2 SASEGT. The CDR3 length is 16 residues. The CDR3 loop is CASSGRTVLGNQPQHF. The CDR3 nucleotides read TGTGCCAGCAGTGGTCGGACAGTCTTAGGCAATCAGCCCCAGCATTTT.

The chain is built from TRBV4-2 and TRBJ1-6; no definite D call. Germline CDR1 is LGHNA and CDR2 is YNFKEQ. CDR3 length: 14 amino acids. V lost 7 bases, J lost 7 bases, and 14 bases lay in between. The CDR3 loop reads CASTPGSGNSPLHF. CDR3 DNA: TGTGCCAGCACCCCGGGGTCGGGGAATTCACCCCTCCACTTT.

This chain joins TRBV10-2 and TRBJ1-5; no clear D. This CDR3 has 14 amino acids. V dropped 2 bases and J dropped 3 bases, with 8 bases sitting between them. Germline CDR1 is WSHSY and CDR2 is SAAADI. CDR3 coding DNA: TGCGCCAGCAGTGAGGTGCCTACCAATCAGCCCCAGCATTTT. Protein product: CASSEVPTNQPQHF.

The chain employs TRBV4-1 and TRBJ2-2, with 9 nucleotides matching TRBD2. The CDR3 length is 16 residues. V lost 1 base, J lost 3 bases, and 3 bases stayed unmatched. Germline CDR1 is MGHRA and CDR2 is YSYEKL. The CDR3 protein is CASSQVSGSYTGELFF. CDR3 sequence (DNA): TGCGCCAGCAGCCAAGTTAGCGGGAGCTACACCGGGGAGCTGTTTTTT.

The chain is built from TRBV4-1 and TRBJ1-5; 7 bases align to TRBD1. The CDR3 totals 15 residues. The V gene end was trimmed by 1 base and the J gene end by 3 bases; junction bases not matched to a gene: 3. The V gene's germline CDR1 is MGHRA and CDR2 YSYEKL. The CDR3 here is CASSQGGGVNQPQHF. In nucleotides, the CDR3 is TGCGCCAGCAGCCAAGGAGGGGGCGTCAATCAGCCCCAGCATTTT.